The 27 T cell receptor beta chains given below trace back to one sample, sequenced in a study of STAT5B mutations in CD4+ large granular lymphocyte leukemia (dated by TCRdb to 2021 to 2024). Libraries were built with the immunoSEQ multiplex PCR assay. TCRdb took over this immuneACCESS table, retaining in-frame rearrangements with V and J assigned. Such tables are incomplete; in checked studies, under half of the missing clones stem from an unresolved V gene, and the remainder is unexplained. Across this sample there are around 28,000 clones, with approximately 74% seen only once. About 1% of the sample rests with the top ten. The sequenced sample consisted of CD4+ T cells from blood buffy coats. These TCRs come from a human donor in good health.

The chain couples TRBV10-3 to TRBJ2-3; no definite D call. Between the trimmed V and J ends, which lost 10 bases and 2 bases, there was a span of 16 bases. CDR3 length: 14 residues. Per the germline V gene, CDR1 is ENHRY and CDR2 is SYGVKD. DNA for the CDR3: TGTGCCACCTTTACCCATGGTAACACAGATACGCAGTATTTT. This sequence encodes CATFTHGNTDTQYF.

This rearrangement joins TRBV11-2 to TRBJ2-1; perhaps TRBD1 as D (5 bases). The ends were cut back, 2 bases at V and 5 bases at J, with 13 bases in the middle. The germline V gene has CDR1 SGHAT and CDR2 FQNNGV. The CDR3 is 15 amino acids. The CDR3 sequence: CASSLSGQFNNEQFF. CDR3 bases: TGTGCCAGCAGCTTATCAGGGCAATTTAACAATGAGCAGTTCTTC.

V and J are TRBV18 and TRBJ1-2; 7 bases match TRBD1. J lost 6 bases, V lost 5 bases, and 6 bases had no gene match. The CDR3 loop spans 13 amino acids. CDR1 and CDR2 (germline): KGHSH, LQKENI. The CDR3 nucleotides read TGTGCCAGCTCATCCTCCACAGGGGATGGCTACACCTTC. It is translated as CASSSSTGDGYTF.

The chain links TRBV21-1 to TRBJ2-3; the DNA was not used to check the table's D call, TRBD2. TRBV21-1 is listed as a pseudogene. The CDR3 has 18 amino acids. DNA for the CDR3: TGTGCCAGCAGCAGGACCTCTTGCGGGAGGGCCCCAGACGATACGCAGTATTTT. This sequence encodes CASSRTSCGRAPDDTQYF.

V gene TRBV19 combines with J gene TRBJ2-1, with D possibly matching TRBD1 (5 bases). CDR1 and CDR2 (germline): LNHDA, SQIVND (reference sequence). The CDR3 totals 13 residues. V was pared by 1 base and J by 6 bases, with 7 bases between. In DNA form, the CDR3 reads TGTGCCAGTAGTATAGGACAGAGCAATGAGCAGTTCTTC. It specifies CASSIGQSNEQFF.

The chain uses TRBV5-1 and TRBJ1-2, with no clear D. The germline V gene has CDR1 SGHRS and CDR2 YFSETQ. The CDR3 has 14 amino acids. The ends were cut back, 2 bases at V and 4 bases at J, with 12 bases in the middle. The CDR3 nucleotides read TGCGCCAGCAGCTTCGACGTTGGAGGCTATGGCTACACCTTC. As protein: CASSFDVGGYGYTF. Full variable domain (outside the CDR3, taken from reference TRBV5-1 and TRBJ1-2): KAGVTQTPRYLIKTRGQQVTLSCSPISGHRSVSWYQQTPGQGLQFLFEYFSETQRNKGNFPGRFSGRQFSNSRSEMNVSTLELGDSALYLCASSFDVGGYGYTFGSGTRLTVV.

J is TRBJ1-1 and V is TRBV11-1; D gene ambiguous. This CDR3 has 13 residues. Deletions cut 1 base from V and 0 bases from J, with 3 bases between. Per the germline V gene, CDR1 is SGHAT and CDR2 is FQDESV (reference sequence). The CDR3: CASSLDMNTEAFF. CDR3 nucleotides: TGTGCCAGCAGCTTAGACATGAACACTGAAGCTTTCTTT. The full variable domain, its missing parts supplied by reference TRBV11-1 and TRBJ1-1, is EAEVAQSPRYKITEKSQAVAFWCDPISGHATLYWYRQILGQGPELLVQFQDESVVDDSQLPKDRFSAERLKGVDSTLKIQPAELGDSAMYLCASSLDMNTEAFFGQGTRLTVV.

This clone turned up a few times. CDR3 DNA sequence: TGTGCCAGCAGCTTGGAGCGCTATGGCTACACCTTC. Translated, it gives CASSLERYGYTF. The chain couples TRBV5-6 to TRBJ1-2; unclear D gene. V lost 0 bases and J 4 bases, leaving 4 bases between the germline ends. This CDR3 region has 12 residues. Per germline, CDR1 SGHDT and CDR2 YYEEEE.

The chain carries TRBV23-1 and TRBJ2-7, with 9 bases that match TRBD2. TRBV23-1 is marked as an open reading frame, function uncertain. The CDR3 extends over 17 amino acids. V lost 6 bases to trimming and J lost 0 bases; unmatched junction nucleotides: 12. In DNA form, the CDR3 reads TGCGCCAGCAGCCACCGACAACTAGCGGGTCCCTCCTACGAGCAGTACTTC. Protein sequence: CASSHRQLAGPSYEQYF.

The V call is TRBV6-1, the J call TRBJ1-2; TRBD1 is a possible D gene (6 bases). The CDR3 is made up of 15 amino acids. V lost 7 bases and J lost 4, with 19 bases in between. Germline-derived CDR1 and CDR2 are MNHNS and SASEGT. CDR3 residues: CASTVRGSLSYGYTF. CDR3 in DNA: TGTGCCAGCACCGTGAGGGGGAGTTTGAGCTATGGCTACACCTTC.

The CDR3 loop reads CAWSVQSFSNQPQHF. Here the CDR3 DNA reads TGTGCCTGGAGTGTACAGTCTTTTAGCAATCAGCCCCAGCATTTT. The V gene is TRBV30, the J gene TRBJ1-5; D not certain. The CDR3 spans 15 residues. The V gene lost 0 bases and the J gene lost 0 bases, with 9 bases spanning the gap. The germline gives CDR1 GTSNPN, CDR2 SVGIG (reference sequence).

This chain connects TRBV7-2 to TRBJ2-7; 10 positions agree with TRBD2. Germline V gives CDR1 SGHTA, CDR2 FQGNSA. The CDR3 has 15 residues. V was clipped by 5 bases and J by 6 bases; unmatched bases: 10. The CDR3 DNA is TGTGCCAGCAGCCCCTCTCTAGCGGGAGCCAGCGAGCAGTACTTC. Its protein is CASSPSLAGASEQYF.

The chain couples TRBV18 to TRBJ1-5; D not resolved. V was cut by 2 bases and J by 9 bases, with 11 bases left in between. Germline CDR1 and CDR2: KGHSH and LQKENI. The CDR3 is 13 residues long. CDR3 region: CASSPGSGPPQHF. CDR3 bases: TGTGCCAGCTCACCAGGGTCGGGTCCGCCCCAGCATTTT.

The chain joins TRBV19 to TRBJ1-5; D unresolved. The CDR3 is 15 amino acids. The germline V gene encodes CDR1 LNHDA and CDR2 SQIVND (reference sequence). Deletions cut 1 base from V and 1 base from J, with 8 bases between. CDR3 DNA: TGTGCCAGTAGTATAGCCCCCGTAAGCAATCAGCCCCAGCATTTT. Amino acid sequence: CASSIAPVSNQPQHF.

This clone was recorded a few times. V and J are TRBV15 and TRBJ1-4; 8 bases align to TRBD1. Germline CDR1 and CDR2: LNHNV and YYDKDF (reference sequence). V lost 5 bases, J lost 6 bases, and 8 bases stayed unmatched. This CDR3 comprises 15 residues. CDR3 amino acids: CATSFRQGMDEKLFF. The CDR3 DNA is TGTGCCACCAGCTTCCGACAGGGGATGGATGAAAAACTGTTTTTT.

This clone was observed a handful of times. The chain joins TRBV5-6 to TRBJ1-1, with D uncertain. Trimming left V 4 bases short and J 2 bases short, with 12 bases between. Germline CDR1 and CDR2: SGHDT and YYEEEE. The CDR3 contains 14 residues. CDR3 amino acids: CASSGIDTNTEAFF. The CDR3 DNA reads TGTGCCAGCAGCGGGATTGACACCAACACTGAAGCTTTCTTT.

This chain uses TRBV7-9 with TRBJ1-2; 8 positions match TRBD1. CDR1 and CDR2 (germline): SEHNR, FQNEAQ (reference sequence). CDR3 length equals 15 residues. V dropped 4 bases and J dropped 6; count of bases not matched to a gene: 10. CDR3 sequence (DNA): TGTGCCAGCAGCTCAGGGGGCACCGTTGGTGATGGCTACACCTTC. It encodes CASSSGGTVGDGYTF. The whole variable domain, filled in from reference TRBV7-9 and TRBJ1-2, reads DTGVSQNPRHKITKRGQNVTFRCDPISEHNRLYWYRQTLGQGPEFLTYFQNEAQLEKSRLLSDRFSAERPKGSFSTLEIQRTEQGDSAMYLCASSSGGTVGDGYTFGSGTRLTVV.

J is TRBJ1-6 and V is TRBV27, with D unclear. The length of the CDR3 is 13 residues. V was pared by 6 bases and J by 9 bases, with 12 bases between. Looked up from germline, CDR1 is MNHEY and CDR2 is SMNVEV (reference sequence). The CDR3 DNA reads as TGTGCCAGCAGCCCCCTGATTCGTTCACCCCTCCACTTT. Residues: CASSPLIRSPLHF.

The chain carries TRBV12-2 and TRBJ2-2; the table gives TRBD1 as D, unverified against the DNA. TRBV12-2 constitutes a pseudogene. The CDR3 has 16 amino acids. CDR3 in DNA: TGTGCAAGTCGCCGGGGACAGCTACTGAACACCGGGGAGCTGTTTTTT. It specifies CASRRGQLLNTGELFF.

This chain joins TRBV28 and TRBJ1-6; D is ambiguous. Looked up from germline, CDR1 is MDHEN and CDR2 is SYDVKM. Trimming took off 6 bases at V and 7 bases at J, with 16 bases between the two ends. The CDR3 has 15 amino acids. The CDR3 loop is CASSPLRPLNSPLHF. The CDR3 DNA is TGTGCCAGCAGCCCACTCCGGCCACTAAATTCACCCCTCCACTTT.

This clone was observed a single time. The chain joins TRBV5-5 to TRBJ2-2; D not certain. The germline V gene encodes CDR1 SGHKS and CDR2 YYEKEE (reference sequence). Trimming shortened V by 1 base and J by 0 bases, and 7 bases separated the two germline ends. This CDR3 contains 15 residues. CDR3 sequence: CASSLFPPNTGELFF. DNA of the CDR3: TGTGCCAGCAGCTTGTTTCCACCGAACACCGGGGAGCTGTTTTTT.

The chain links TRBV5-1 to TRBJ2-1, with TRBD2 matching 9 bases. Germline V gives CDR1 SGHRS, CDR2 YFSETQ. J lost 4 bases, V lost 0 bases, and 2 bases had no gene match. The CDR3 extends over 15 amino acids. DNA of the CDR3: TGCGCCAGCAGCTTGGCAACTAGCGGGTACAATGAGCAGTTCTTC. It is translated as CASSLATSGYNEQFF.

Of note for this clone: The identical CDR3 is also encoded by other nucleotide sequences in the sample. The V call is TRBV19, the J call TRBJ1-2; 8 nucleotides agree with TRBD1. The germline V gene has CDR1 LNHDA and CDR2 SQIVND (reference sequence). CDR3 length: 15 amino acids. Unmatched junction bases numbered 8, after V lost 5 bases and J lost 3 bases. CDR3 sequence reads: CASSSLGQGDYGYTF. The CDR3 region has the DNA TGTGCCAGTAGTTCCCTCGGACAGGGTGACTATGGCTACACCTTC.

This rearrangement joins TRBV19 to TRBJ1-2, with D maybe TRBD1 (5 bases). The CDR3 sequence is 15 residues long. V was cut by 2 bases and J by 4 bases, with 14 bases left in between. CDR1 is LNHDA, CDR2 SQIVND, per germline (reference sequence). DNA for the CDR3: TGTGCCAGTAGTATATTGGACATTCGAGGCTATGGCTACACCTTC. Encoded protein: CASSILDIRGYGYTF.

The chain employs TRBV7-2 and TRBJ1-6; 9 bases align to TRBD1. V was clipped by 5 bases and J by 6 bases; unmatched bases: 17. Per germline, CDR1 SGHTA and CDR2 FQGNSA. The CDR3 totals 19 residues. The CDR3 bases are TGTGCCAGCAGCGCCCCCCCGGGACAGGGCCCAGGGGGTAATTCACCCCTCCACTTT. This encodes CASSAPPGQGPGGNSPLHF. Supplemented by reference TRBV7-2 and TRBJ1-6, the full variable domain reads GAGVSQSPSNKVTEKGKDVELRCDPISGHTALYWYRQSLGQGLEFLIYFQGNSAPDKSGLPSDRFSAERTGGSVSTLTIQRTQQEDSAVYLCASSAPPGQGPGGNSPLHFGNGTRLTVT.

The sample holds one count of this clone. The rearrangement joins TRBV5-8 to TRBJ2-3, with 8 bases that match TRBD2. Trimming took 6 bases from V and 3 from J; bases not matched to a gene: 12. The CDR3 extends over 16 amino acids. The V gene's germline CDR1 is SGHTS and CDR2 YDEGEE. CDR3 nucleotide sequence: TGTGCCAGCAACCAAGGAGGAGCGGGAGTTACAGATACGCAGTATTTT. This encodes CASNQGGAGVTDTQYF.

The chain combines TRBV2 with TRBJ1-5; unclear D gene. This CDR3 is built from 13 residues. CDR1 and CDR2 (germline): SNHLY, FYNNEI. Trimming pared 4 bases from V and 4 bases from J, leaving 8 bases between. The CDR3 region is CASSVTENQPQHF. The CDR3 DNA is TGTGCCAGCAGTGTGACGGAGAATCAGCCCCAGCATTTT.